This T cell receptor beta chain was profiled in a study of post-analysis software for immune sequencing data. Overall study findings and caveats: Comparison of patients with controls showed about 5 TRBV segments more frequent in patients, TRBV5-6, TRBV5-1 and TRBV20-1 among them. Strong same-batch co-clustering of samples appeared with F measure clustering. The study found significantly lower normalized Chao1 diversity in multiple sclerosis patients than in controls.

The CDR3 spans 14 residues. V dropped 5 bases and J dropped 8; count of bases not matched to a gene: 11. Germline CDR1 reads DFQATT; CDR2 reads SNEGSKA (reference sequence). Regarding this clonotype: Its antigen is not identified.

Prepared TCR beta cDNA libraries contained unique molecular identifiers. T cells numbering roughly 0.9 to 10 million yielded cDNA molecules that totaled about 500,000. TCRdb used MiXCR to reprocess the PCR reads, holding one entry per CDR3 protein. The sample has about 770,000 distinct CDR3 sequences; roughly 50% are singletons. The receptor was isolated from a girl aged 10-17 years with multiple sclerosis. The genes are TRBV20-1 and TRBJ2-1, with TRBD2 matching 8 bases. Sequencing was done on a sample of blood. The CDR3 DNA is TGCAGTGCTGGGCGAGCGGGAGCGTTCCATGAGCAGTTCTTC. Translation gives CSAGRAGAFHEQFF.